Below are 15 T cell receptor beta chains sequenced from a single sample in a study of blood T cell repertoires in COVID-19. Repertoires were generated with immunoSEQ multiplex PCR, while TCRdb's copy carries only in-frame clones and drops some. Altogether fewer than 120,000 clones are present, 75% to 80% being singletons, with the ten largest covering around 16%. Source material: peripheral blood. These receptors originate from a woman aged 80 or over with active or convalescent COVID-19.

For the CDR3, the DNA is TGTGCCAGCAGCCCCAGGACTAGCGGGACGAACTACGAGCAGTACTTC. This gives the protein CASSPRTSGTNYEQYF. The chain carries TRBV11-2 and TRBJ2-7; 12 bases match TRBD2. The germline CDR1 and CDR2 sequences are SGHAT and FQNNGV. Trimming at V came to 5 bases and at J to 3 bases, leaving 8 bases not matched to a gene. The CDR3 sequence is 16 residues long.

CDR3 protein: CASRGTGNQPQHF. CDR3 DNA: TGTGCCAGCAGAGGGACAGGGAATCAGCCCCAGCATTTT. The chain employs TRBV12-3 or TRBV12-4 and TRBJ1-5; 9 bases are a match to TRBD1. The CDR3 has 13 amino acids. V shed 6 bases and J 4 bases; nucleotides not matched to a gene: 1.

The chain uses TRBV28 and TRBJ2-2; 7 nucleotides agree with TRBD2. With V trimmed by 5 bases and J by 6 bases, 6 bases remained unmatched. The CDR3 runs 14 residues. CDR1 MDHEN and CDR2 SYDVKM come from the germline V gene. The CDR3 bases are TGTGCCAGCAGTACCCCGGGGGGAGCCGGGGAGCTGTTTTTT. It encodes CASSTPGGAGELFF.

This clone turned up a few times. The chain is built from TRBV18 and TRBJ1-1; D unclear. Germline-derived CDR1 and CDR2 are KGHSH and LQKENI. The CDR3 consists of 15 residues. The V end was cut by 3 bases, the J end by 0 bases, with 11 bases between. The CDR3 DNA reads as TGTGCCAGCTCACCGGTAAGACATATGAACACTGAAGCTTTCTTT. This codes for CASSPVRHMNTEAFF.

The genes are TRBV19 and TRBJ2-3; D not resolved. The V gene lost 2 bases and the J gene lost 6 bases, with 9 bases spanning the gap. The CDR3 is 13 residues long. The germline gives CDR1 LNHDA, CDR2 SQIVND (reference sequence). This chain's CDR3 is CASSISSADTQYF. The DNA for the CDR3 is TGTGCCAGTAGTATATCGTCCGCGGATACGCAGTATTTT.

The chain employs TRBV5-4 and TRBJ1-1; D is perhaps TRBD1 (5 bases). The V end lost 4 bases, the J end lost 3 bases, and 13 bases lay between the germline ends. CDR1 and CDR2 from the germline V gene are SGHNT and YYREEE (reference sequence). There are 14 residues in the CDR3. The CDR3 reads CASSPRVSDTEAFF. The CDR3 region has the DNA TGTGCCAGCAGCCCCAGGGTATCGGACACTGAAGCTTTCTTT.

This rearrangement joins TRBV7-3 to TRBJ2-3; 8 bases are shared with TRBD2. The CDR3 is 14 amino acids. Germline CDR1 SGHTA, CDR2 FQGTGA. J lost 0 bases, V lost 8 bases, and 4 bases had no gene match. DNA for the CDR3: TGTGCCAGCTCAGCGGGAGTTAGCACAGATACGCAGTATTTT. This encodes CASSAGVSTDTQYF.

This clone was found a few times. The rearrangement uses TRBV27 and TRBJ1-2, with 8 nucleotides matching TRBD1. This CDR3 spans 18 amino acids. Per the germline V gene, CDR1 is MNHEY and CDR2 is SMNVEV (reference sequence). The trim removed 5 bases at V and 4 bases at J, leaving 18 bases unmatched. CDR3 sequence reads: CASSPLIGQGALIYGYTF. The CDR3 DNA reads TGTGCCAGCAGTCCACTGATCGGACAGGGCGCCCTTATCTATGGCTACACCTTC.

CDR3 nucleotide sequence: TGTGCCAGCAGCCAAGAGGACGGGAGTGGCACAGATACGCAGTATTTT. It is translated as CASSQEDGSGTDTQYF. This rearrangement joins TRBV3-1 (or the pseudogene TRBV3-2) to TRBJ2-3, with TRBD2 as a possible D gene (6 bases). V lost 0 bases, J lost 1 base, and 11 bases lay in between. Germline V lookup: CDR1 LGHDT, CDR2 YNNKEL (reference sequence). The CDR3 spans 16 residues.

The rearrangement joins TRBV7-2 to TRBJ1-5, with 7 bases fitting TRBD1. The CDR3 is 13 amino acids. Per the germline V gene, CDR1 is SGHTA and CDR2 is FQGNSA. V lost 5 bases, J lost 6 bases, and 4 bases stayed unmatched. CDR3 in DNA: TGTGCCAGCAGCCGGGACAGATCTCAGCCCCAGCATTTT. This sequence encodes CASSRDRSQPQHF.

CDR3 nucleotides: TGTGCCACCCGACAGGGTCCGTTTCAGCCCCAGCATTTT. Translating it yields CATRQGPFQPQHF. The chain has TRBV27 and TRBJ1-5; 7 positions match TRBD1. Germline V gene data show CDR1 as MNHEY and CDR2 as SMNVEV (reference sequence). Trimming removed 10 bases from V and 6 bases from J; junction bases left unmatched: 9. The CDR3 runs to 13 residues.

The DNA for the CDR3 is TGCGCCAGCAGCTTGGGGACAGGGGAAGAGACCCAGTACTTC. Translation: CASSLGTGEETQYF. V and J are TRBV5-1 and TRBJ2-5; 9 bases line up with TRBD1. CDR1 and CDR2 (germline): SGHRS, YFSETQ. This CDR3 spans 14 amino acids. V was clipped by 0 bases and J by 3 bases; unmatched bases: 0.

V and J are TRBV5-4 and TRBJ1-2; D gene ambiguous. The germline V and J ends were trimmed by 0 bases and 7 bases, with 4 bases remaining between them. The CDR3 spans 11 residues. Germline V gene data show CDR1 as SGHNT and CDR2 as YYREEE (reference sequence). CDR3 loop: CASSLVSGYTF. The CDR3 nucleotides are TGTGCCAGCAGCTTGGTTAGTGGCTACACCTTC. The whole variable domain, remainder taken from reference TRBV5-4 and TRBJ1-2, is ETGVTQSPTHLIKTRGQQVTLRCSSQSGHNTVSWYQQALGQGPQFIFQYYREEENGRGNFPPRFSGLQFPNYSSELNVNALELDDSALYLCASSLVSGYTFGSGTRLTVV.

The CDR3 sequence: CASSLFAGGNYNEQFF. CDR3 in DNA: TGTGCCAGCAGTTTATTCGCGGGAGGCAATTACAATGAGCAGTTCTTC. The rearrangement links TRBV27 to TRBJ2-1; 8 bases map to TRBD2. Per the germline V gene, CDR1 is MNHEY and CDR2 is SMNVEV (reference sequence). The V and J ends lost 1 base and 4 bases, in that order; junction bases with no gene match: 6. The CDR3 extends over 16 amino acids.

This clone appeared a single time. This rearrangement joins TRBV5-1 to TRBJ2-5; D gene uncertain. CDR3 length equals 12 residues. Trimming removed 3 bases from V and 5 bases from J, with 8 bases in between. CDR1 and CDR2 from the germline V gene are SGHRS and YFSETQ. The CDR3 sequence: CASSSRWETQYF. The CDR3 DNA reads as TGCGCCAGCAGCTCCCGGTGGGAGACCCAGTACTTC.